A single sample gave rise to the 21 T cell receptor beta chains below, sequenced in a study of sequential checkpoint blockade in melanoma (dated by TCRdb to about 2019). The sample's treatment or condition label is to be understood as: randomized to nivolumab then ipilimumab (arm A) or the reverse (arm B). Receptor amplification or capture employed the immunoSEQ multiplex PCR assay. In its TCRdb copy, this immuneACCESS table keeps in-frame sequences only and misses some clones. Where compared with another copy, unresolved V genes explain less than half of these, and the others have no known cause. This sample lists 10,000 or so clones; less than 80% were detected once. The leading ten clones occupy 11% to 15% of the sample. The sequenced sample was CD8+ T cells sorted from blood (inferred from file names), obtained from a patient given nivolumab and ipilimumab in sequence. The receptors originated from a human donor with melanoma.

The CDR3: CASSLGDRATDTQYF. Written as DNA, the CDR3 is TGTGCCAGCAGCTTGGGGGACAGGGCTACAGATACGCAGTATTTT. The rearrangement links TRBV5-6 to TRBJ2-3; 9 bases align to TRBD1. V was clipped by 0 bases and J by 3 bases; unmatched bases: 2. From germline, CDR1 is SGHDT and CDR2 YYEEEE. CDR3 length: 15 amino acids.

The CDR3 spells CASSEDSGGAGTQYF. CDR3 DNA sequence: TGTGCCAGCAGTGAAGACAGCGGGGGGGCCGGGACCCAGTACTTC. V gene TRBV6-1 combines with J gene TRBJ2-5; the match to TRBD2 covers 10 bases. Germline V gene lookup returns CDR1 MNHNS and CDR2 SASEGT. The J segment lost 7 bases and the V segment lost 1 base, leaving 6 bases of the junction unmatched. This CDR3 region has 15 residues.

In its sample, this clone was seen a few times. Here the CDR3 reads CASSSGEHSPLHF. CDR3 DNA: TGTGCCAGCAGTTCCGGGGAACATTCACCCCTCCACTTT. The chain has TRBV6-5 and TRBJ1-6; D gene uncertain. V was shortened by 4 bases and J by 8 bases, with 9 bases between the two germline ends. The CDR3 covers 13 residues. Germline V gene data show CDR1 as MNHEY and CDR2 as SVGAGI.

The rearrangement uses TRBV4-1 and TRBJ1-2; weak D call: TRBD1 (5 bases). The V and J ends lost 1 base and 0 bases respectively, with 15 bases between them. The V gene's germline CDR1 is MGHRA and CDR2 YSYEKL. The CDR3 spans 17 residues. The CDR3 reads CASSQVNSGGANYGYTF. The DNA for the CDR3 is TGCGCCAGCAGCCAAGTGAACAGCGGGGGTGCTAACTATGGCTACACCTTC.

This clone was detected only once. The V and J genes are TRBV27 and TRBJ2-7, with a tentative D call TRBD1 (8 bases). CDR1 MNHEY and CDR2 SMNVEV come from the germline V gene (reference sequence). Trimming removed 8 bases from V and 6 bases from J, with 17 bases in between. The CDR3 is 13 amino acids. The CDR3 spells CASSGQGGGEQYF. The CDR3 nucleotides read TGTGCCAGCTCAGGACAGGGCGGGGGCGAGCAGTACTTC.

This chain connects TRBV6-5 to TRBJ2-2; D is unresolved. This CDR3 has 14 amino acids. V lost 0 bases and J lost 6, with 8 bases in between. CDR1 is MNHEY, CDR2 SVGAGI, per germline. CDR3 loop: CASSYSLGSGELFF. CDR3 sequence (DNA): TGTGCCAGCAGTTACTCCCTAGGATCCGGGGAGCTGTTTTTT.

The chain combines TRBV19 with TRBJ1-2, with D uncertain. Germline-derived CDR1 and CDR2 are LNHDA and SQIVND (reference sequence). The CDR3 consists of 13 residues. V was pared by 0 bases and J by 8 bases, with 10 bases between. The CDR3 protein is CASSIDPQEGYTF. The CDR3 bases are TGTGCCAGTAGTATAGACCCCCAAGAGGGCTACACCTTC.

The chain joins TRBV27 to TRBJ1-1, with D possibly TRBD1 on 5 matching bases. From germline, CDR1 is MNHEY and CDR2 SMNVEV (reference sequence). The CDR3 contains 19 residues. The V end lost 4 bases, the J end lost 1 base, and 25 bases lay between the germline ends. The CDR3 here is CASSSTDRSVGAKNTEAFF. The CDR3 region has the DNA TGTGCCAGCAGTTCGACCGACCGAAGCGTAGGGGCAAAGAACACTGAAGCTTTCTTT.

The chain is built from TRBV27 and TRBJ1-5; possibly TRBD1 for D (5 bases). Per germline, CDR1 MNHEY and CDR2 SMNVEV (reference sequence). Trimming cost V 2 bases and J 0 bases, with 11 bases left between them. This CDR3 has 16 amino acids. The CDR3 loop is CASSLTTGDSNQPQHF. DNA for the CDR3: TGTGCCAGCAGTTTAACCACAGGAGATAGCAATCAGCCCCAGCATTTT.

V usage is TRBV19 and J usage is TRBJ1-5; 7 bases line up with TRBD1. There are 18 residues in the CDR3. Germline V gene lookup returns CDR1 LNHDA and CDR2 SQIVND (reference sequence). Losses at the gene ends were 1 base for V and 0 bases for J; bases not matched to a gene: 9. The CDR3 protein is CASSIVLRDRYSNQPQHF. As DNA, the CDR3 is TGTGCCAGTAGTATAGTCCTAAGGGACAGATATAGCAATCAGCCCCAGCATTTT.

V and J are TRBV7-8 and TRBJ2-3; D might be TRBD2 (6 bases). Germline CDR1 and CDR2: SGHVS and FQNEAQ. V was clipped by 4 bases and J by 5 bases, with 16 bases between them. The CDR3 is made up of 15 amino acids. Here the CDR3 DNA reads TGTGCCAGCAGCTGGAGAGGCAGGGAGGTAGATACGCAGTATTTT. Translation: CASSWRGREVDTQYF.

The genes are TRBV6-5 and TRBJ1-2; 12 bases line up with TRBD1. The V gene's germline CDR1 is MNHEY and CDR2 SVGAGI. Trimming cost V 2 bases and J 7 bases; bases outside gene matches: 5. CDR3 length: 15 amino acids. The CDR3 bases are TGTGCCAGCAGTTACGGGACAGGGGGCGGGGTTGGCTACACCTTC. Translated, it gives CASSYGTGGGVGYTF.

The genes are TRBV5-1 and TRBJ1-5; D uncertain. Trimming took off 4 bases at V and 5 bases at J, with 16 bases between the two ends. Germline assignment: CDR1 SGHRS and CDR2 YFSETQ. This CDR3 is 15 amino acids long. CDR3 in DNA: TGCGCCAGCAGCAGGTATGAGGTTTTTTATCAGCCCCAGCATTTT. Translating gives CASSRYEVFYQPQHF.

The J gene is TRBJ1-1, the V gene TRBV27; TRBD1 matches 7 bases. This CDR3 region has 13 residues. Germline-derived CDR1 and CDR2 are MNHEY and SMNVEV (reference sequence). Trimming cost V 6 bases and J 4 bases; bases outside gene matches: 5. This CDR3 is CASRDRVATEAFF. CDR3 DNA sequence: TGTGCCAGCAGAGACAGGGTGGCCACTGAAGCTTTCTTT.

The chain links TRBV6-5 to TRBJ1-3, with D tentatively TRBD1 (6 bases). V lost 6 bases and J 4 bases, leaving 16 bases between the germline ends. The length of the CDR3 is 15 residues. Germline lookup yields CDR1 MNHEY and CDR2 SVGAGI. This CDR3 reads CASSQSGGSGNTIYF. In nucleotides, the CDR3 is TGTGCCAGCAGCCAGAGCGGGGGCTCGGGAAACACCATATATTTT.

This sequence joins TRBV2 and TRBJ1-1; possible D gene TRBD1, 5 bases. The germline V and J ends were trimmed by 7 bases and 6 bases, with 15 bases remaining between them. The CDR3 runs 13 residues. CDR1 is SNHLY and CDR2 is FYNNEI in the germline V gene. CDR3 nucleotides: TGTGCCAGCATCTGGGGGGGGTCGGCTGAAGCTTTCTTT. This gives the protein CASIWGGSAEAFF.

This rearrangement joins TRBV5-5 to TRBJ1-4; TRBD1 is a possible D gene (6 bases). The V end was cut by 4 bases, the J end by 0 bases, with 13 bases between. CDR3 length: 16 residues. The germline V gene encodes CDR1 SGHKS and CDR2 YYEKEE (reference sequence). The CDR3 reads CASSEYRAATNEKLFF. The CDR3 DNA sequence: TGTGCCAGCAGCGAGTACAGGGCAGCAACTAATGAAAAACTGTTTTTT.

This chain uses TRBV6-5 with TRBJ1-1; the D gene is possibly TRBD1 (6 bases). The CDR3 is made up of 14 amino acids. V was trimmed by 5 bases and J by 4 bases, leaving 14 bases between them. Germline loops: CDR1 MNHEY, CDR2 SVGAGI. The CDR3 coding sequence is TGTGCCAGCAGTGAAGTCCAGGGGAGCACTGAAGCTTTCTTT. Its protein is CASSEVQGSTEAFF.

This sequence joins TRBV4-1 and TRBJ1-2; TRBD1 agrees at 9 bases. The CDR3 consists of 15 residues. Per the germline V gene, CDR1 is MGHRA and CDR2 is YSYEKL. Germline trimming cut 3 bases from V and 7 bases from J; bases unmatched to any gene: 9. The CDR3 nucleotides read TGCGCCAGCAGCCAGGGGGGGACAGGGTCTACTGGCTACACCTTC. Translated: CASSQGGTGSTGYTF.

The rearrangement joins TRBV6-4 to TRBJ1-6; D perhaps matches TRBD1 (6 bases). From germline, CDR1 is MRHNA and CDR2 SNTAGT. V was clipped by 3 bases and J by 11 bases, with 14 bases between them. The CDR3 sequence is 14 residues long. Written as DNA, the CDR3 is TGTGCCAGCAGTGAAGGCAGGGGAAAGGCACCCCTCCACTTT. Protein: CASSEGRGKAPLHF.

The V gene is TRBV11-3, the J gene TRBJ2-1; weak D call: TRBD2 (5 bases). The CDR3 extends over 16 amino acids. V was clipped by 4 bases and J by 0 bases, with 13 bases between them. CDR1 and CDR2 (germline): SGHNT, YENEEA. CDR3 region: CASSYTREDSYNEQFF. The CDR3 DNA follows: TGTGCCAGCAGCTATACCCGGGAAGACTCCTACAATGAGCAGTTCTTC.